These 20 T cell receptor beta chains came from one sample sequenced in a study of blood T cell repertoires in COVID-19. The assay was immunoSEQ multiplex PCR, and TCRdb's table has in-frame clones only and misses some. The data show fewer than 80,000 clones, 80% seen once. The sequencing sample was made of peripheral blood. Receptors were obtained from a human donor in a cohort sampled during active COVID-19.

The CDR3 nucleotides read TGTGCCAGTAGTCCACGAGCGGGAGGGGCAGGGCACGCTGAAGCTTTCTTT. It encodes CASSPRAGGAGHAEAFF. V is TRBV19 and J is TRBJ1-1; a possible D gene is TRBD1 (5 bases). The germline V gene encodes CDR1 LNHDA and CDR2 SQIVND (reference sequence). The CDR3 totals 17 residues. With 5 bases removed from V and 6 bases from J, the gap between germline ends came to 25 bases.

This chain uses TRBV6-2 or TRBV6-3 with TRBJ2-6; maybe TRBD1 (6 bases). The germline V gene has CDR1 MNHEY and CDR2 SVGEGT. This CDR3 spans 16 amino acids. The germline V and J ends were trimmed by 6 bases and 4 bases, with 16 bases remaining between them. CDR3 bases: TGTGCCAGCAGCTCAGGGGCCGCGTGGGGGGCCAACGTCCTGACTTTC. This translates into CASSSGAAWGANVLTF.

J is TRBJ2-7 and V is TRBV19; 14 bases are shared with TRBD2. Germline loops: CDR1 LNHDA, CDR2 SQIVND (reference sequence). The length of the CDR3 is 17 residues. With 3 bases clipped from V and 5 bases from J, the junction kept 9 bases outside the gene matches. CDR3 nucleotides: TGTGCCAGTAGTATGTTCAGGACTAGCGGGAGGTTGGACGAGCAGTACTTC. Its translation is CASSMFRTSGRLDEQYF.

This clone was seen a few times. This chain connects TRBV5-4 to TRBJ2-7; 12 bases are a match to TRBD2. Germline lookup yields CDR1 SGHNT and CDR2 YYREEE (reference sequence). With 4 bases clipped from V and 1 base from J, the junction kept 3 bases outside the gene matches. There are 15 residues in the CDR3. In nucleotides, the CDR3 is TGTGCCAGCAGCGCGGGACTAGCGGGTTCCTACGAGCAGTACTTC. This encodes CASSAGLAGSYEQYF.

This clone was observed a few times. The chain recombines TRBV7-8 with TRBJ1-2; D gene unclear. The ends were cut back, 5 bases at V and 4 bases at J, with 17 bases in the middle. This CDR3 comprises 15 residues. Germline loops: CDR1 SGHVS, CDR2 FQNEAQ. The DNA for the CDR3 is TGTGCCAGCAGCCCACCGGGCGGACTATCCTATGGCTACACCTTC. This gives the protein CASSPPGGLSYGYTF.

There are a few counts of this clone. The J gene is TRBJ1-1, the V gene TRBV19, with unresolved D. Germline assignment: CDR1 LNHDA and CDR2 SQIVND (reference sequence). Trimming stripped 1 base from V and 7 bases from J, with 10 bases between. This CDR3 region has 13 residues. The CDR3 nucleotides read TGTGCCAGTAGTATAGTACACGGACTTGAAGCTTTCTTT. Protein sequence: CASSIVHGLEAFF.

This chain joins TRBV4-3 and TRBJ2-3, with 7 nucleotides matching TRBD1. This CDR3 is 15 amino acids long. Germline assignment: CDR1 LGHNA and CDR2 YSLEER. V shed 5 bases, J shed 1 base, and the junction held 6 bases outside the gene matches. CDR3 in amino acids: CASSTRTGGTDTQYF. CDR3 DNA: TGCGCCAGCAGCACCCGGACAGGAGGCACAGATACGCAGTATTTT.

The chain employs TRBV3-1 (or the pseudogene TRBV3-2) and TRBJ2-7; possibly TRBD2 for D (6 bases). The CDR3 totals 16 residues. Germline CDR1 reads LGHDT; CDR2 reads YNNKEL (reference sequence). Trimming removed 0 bases from V and 0 bases from J, with 12 bases in between. The CDR3 here is CASSQDANSGSYEQYF. The CDR3 nucleotides are TGTGCCAGCAGCCAAGATGCTAATAGCGGCTCCTACGAGCAGTACTTC.

The J gene is TRBJ2-3, the V gene TRBV7-2, with TRBD2 as a possible D gene (5 bases). The CDR3 is 19 residues long. Germline-derived CDR1 and CDR2 are SGHTA and FQGNSA. Between the trimmed V and J ends, which lost 1 base and 2 bases, there was a span of 22 bases. The CDR3, as DNA: TGTGCCAGCAGCTTAGGGGAGATAGCAGGAATTTTTTCCACAGATACGCAGTATTTT. This encodes CASSLGEIAGIFSTDTQYF.

The CDR3, as DNA: TGTGCCAGCTCACCGCGGGGGGACTCCTACGAGCAGTACTTC. It is translated as CASSPRGDSYEQYF. This chain connects TRBV18 to TRBJ2-7, with 8 bases aligning to TRBD2. Looked up from germline, CDR1 is KGHSH and CDR2 is LQKENI. With V trimmed by 3 bases and J by 0 bases, 1 base remained unmatched. This CDR3 is built from 14 residues.

The chain carries TRBV29-1 and TRBJ2-2, with D maybe TRBD2 (5 bases). Trimming cost V 4 bases and J 0 bases, with 15 bases left between them. Germline V CDR1 and CDR2: SQVTM, ANQGSEA. CDR3 length: 16 amino acids. CDR3: CSVGVGDPSNTGELFF. CDR3 in DNA: TGCAGCGTTGGGGTGGGAGACCCCTCGAACACCGGGGAGCTGTTTTTT.

For this clone: This CDR3 is also generated by other DNA sequences in the sample. The CDR3 region has the DNA TGTGCCAGCAGCCAAGGAGGCGGGAGGACAGATACGCAGTATTTT. This translates into CASSQGGGRTDTQYF. The V call is TRBV3-1 (or the pseudogene TRBV3-2), the J call TRBJ2-3, with 8 bases identical to TRBD2. V shed 1 base and J 3 bases; nucleotides not matched to a gene: 3. The CDR3 consists of 15 residues. Germline V gene sequence: CDR1 LGHDT, CDR2 YNNKEL (reference sequence).

V and J are TRBV25-1 and TRBJ2-7, with 7 bases identical to TRBD1. The CDR3 is 14 residues long. CDR1 MGHDK and CDR2 SYGVNS come from the germline V gene. The junction had 4 bases not matched to a gene; V was cut back by 3 bases and J by 2 bases. In nucleotides, the CDR3 is TGTGCCAGCAGTGAGAGGGGACAGCCCTACGAGCAGTACTTC. Translating gives CASSERGQPYEQYF.

This rearrangement joins TRBV11-2 to TRBJ1-2; D is ambiguous. This CDR3 region has 12 residues. V gave up 5 bases and J gave up 8 bases, with 12 bases separating them. Germline loops: CDR1 SGHAT, CDR2 FQNNGV. The CDR3 region has the DNA TGTGCCAGCAGCGGCACGACATCAGGCTACACCTTC. It codes for CASSGTTSGYTF.

The chain is built from TRBV28 and TRBJ2-5; TRBD1 aligns across 7 bases. The CDR3 consists of 14 residues. Germline CDR1 and CDR2: MDHEN and SYDVKM. J was trimmed by 6 bases and V by 2 bases; bases with no gene match: 6. The CDR3 sequence: CASSLRTGDKTQYF. In nucleotides, the CDR3 is TGTGCCAGCAGTTTAAGGACAGGAGACAAGACCCAGTACTTC.

This chain uses TRBV6-5 with TRBJ2-7, with TRBD2 matching 7 bases. The CDR3 has 13 amino acids. V shed 10 bases, J shed 4 bases, and the junction held 10 bases outside the gene matches. Germline CDR1 reads MNHEY; CDR2 reads SVGAGI. The CDR3 nucleotides read TGTGCCACCCTGGGGGGGTCCCCTTACGAGCAGTACTTC. Its translation: CATLGGSPYEQYF.

This clone has only one observation. The chain couples TRBV18 to TRBJ1-6; D remains ambiguous. Trimming stripped 2 bases from V and 6 bases from J, with 5 bases between. CDR1 and CDR2 (germline): KGHSH, LQKENI. The CDR3 sequence is 13 residues long. The CDR3 loop is CASSPSGNSPLHF. Here the CDR3 DNA reads TGTGCCAGCTCACCATCCGGTAATTCACCCCTCCACTTT.

This rearrangement joins TRBV27 to TRBJ1-2, with D possibly TRBD1 on 6 matching bases. CDR3 size: 14 residues. Trimming removed 2 bases at V and 4 bases at J, with 11 bases between. Germline-derived CDR1 and CDR2 are MNHEY and SMNVEV (reference sequence). CDR3 sequence (DNA): TGTGCCAGCAGTTTAGCGGGGGCTCCCTATGGCTACACCTTC. It codes for CASSLAGAPYGYTF.

This chain links TRBV11-2 with TRBJ2-7, with D possibly being TRBD1 (5 bases). Trimming took 3 bases from V and 4 from J, leaving 16 bases between them. This CDR3 has 15 amino acids. Germline V gives CDR1 SGHAT, CDR2 FQNNGV. Here the CDR3 DNA reads TGTGCCAGCAGCTTGATGGCAGGGAATCCGTACGAGCAGTACTTC. This gives the protein CASSLMAGNPYEQYF.

The rearrangement uses TRBV19 and TRBJ2-5; TRBD2 aligns across 11 bases. The CDR3 consists of 16 residues. Trimming cost V 0 bases and J 1 base; bases outside gene matches: 1. Germline CDR1 LNHDA, CDR2 SQIVND (reference sequence). Here the CDR3 DNA reads TGTGCCAGTAGTATAGACCTAGCGGGAGGCCAAGAGACCCAGTACTTC. Residues: CASSIDLAGGQETQYF. Looking up the rest from reference TRBV19 and TRBJ2-5 gives the full variable domain: DGGITQSPKYLFRKEGQNVTLSCEQNLNHDAMYWYRQDPGQGLRLIYYSQIVNDFQKGDIAEGYSVSREKKESFPLTVTSAQKNPTAFYLCASSIDLAGGQETQYFGPGTRLLVL.